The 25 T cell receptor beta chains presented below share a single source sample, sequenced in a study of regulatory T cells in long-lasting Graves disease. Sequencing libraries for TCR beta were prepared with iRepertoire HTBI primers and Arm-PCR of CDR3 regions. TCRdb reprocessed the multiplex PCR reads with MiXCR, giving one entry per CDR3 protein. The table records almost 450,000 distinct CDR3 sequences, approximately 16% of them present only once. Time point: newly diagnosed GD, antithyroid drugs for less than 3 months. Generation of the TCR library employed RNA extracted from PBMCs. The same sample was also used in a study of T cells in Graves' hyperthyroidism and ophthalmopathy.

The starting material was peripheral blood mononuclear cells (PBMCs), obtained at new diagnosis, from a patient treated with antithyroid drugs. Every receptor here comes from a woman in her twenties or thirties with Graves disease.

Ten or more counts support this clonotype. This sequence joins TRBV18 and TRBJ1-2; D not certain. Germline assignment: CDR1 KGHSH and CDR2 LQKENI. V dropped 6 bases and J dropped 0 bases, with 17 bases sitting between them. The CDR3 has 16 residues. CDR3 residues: CASSPSGHGANYGYTF. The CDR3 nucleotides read TGTGCCAGCTCCCCCTCCGGCCACGGAGCTAACTATGGCTACACCTTC.

For the CDR3, the DNA is TGCAGCGTTGCTAGGGGGGGAACAGGCCGCGGGGGCTACACCTTC. Protein: CSVARGGTGRGGYTF. The chain employs TRBV29-1 and TRBJ1-2; D possibly corresponds to TRBD1 (6 bases). Trimming removed 4 bases at V and 8 bases at J, with 23 bases between. The CDR3 extends over 15 amino acids. Germline V gene lookup returns CDR1 SQVTM and CDR2 ANQGSEA.

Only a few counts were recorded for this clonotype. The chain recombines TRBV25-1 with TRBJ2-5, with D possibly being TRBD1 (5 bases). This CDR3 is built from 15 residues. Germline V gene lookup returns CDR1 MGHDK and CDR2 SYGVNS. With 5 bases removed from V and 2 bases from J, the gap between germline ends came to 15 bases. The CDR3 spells CASSRGTLKQETQYF. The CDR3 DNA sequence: TGTGCCAGCAGTAGGGGCACCCTTAAACAAGAGACCCAGTACTTC.

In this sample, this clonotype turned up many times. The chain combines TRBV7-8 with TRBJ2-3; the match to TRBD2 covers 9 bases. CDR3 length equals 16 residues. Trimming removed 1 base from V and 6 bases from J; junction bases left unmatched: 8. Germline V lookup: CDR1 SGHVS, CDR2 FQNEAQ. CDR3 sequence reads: CASSLVGGRAIDTQYF. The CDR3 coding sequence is TGTGCCAGCAGCTTAGTAGGCGGGAGGGCGATTGATACGCAGTATTTT.

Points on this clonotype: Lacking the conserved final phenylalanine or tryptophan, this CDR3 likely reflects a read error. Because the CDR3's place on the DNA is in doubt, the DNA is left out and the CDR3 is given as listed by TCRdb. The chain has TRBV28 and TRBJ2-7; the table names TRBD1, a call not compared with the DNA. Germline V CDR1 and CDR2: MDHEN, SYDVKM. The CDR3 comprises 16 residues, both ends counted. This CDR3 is CASSSGTVSYGYERYS.

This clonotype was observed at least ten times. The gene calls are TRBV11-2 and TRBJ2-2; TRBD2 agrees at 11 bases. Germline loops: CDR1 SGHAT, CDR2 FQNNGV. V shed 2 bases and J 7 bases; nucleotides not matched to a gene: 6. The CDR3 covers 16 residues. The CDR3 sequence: CASSLILAGGGGELFF. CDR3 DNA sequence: TGTGCCAGCAGCTTAATCCTAGCGGGAGGCGGCGGGGAGCTGTTTTTT.

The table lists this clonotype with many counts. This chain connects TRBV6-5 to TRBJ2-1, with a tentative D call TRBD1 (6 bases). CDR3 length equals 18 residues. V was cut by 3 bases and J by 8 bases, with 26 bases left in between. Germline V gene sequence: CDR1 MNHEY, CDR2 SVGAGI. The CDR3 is CASSYVQSGTRREDEQFF. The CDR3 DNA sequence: TGTGCCAGCAGTTATGTCCAGTCCGGGACACGTCGTGAGGATGAGCAGTTCTTC.

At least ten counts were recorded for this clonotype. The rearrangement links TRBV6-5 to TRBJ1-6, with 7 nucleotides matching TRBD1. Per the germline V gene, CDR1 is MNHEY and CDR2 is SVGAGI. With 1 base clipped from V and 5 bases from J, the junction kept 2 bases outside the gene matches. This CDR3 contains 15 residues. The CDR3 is CASSYYTGDNSPLHF. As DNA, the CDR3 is TGTGCCAGCAGTTACTACACAGGGGATAATTCACCCCTCCACTTT.

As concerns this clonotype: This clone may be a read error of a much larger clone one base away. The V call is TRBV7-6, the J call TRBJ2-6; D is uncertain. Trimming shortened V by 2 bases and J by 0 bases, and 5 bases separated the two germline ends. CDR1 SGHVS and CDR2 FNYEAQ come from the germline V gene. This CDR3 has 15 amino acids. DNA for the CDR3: TGTGCCAGCAGCTTATTGTTCTCTGGGGCCAACGTCCTGACTTTC. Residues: CASSLLFSGANVLTF.

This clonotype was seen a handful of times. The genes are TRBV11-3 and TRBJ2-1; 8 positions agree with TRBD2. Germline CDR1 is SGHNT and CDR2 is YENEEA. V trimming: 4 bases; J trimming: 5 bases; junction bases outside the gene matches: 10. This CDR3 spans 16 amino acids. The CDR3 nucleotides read TGTGCCAGCAGCTCACCGGGACTAGTAATAAACAATGAGCAGTTCTTC. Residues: CASSSPGLVINNEQFF.

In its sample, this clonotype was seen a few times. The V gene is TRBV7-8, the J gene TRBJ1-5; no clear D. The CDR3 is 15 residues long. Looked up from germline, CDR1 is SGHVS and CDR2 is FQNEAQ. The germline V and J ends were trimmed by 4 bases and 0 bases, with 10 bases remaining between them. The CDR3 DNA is TGTGCCAGCAGCTCAGGTGCGAATAGCAATCAGCCCCAGCATTTT. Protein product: CASSSGANSNQPQHF.

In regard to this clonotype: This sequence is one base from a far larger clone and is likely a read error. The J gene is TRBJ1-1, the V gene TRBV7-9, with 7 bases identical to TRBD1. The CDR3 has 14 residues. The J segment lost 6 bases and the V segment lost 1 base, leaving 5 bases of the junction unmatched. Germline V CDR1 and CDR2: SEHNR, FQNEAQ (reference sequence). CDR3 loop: CASSLETGSAEAFF. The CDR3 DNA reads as TGTGCCAGCAGCTTAGAGACAGGGTCCGCTGAAGCTTTCTTT.

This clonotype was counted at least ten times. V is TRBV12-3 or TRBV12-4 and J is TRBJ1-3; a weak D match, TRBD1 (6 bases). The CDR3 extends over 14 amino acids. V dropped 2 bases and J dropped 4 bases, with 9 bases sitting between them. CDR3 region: CASSLRGMGNTIYF. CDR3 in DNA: TGTGCCAGCAGTTTAAGGGGGATGGGAAACACCATATATTTT.

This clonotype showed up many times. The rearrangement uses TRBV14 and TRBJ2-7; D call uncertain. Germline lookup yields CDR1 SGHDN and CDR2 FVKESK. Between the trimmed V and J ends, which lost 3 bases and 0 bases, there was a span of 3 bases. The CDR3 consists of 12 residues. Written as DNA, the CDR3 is TGTGCCAGCAGCCATTCCTCCTACGAGCAGTACTTC. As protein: CASSHSSYEQYF.

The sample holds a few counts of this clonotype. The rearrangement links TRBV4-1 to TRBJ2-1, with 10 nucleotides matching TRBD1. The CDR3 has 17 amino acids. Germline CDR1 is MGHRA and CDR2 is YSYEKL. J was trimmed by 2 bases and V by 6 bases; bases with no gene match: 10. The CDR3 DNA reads TGCGCCAGCAGAACCATTCCCGGGACAGGGGCCTACAATGAGCAGTTCTTC. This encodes CASRTIPGTGAYNEQFF.

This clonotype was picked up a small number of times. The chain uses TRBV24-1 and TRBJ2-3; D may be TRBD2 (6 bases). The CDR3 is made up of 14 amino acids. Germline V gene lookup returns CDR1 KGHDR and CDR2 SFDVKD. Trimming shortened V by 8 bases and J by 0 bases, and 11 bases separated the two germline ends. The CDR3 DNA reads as TGTGCCACCAAGAGCGGGTATAGCACAGATACGCAGTATTTT. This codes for CATKSGYSTDTQYF.

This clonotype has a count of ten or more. For the CDR3, the DNA is TGTGCCAGCAGCTTCGGCCAACTAGCGGGAGGGCCTAGTACGCAGTATTTT. Its protein is CASSFGQLAGGPSTQYF. This sequence joins TRBV7-3 and TRBJ2-3; 13 bases map to TRBD2. Germline assignment: CDR1 SGHTA and CDR2 FQGTGA. With V trimmed by 3 bases and J by 8 bases, 11 bases remained unmatched. CDR3 size: 17 residues.

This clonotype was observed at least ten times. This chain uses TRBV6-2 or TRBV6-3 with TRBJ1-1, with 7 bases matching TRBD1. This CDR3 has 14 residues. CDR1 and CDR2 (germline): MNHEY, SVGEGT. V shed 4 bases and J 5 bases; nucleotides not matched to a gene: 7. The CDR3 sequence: CASSSSRGQTEAFF. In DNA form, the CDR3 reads TGTGCCAGCAGTTCGTCAAGGGGGCAAACTGAAGCTTTCTTT.

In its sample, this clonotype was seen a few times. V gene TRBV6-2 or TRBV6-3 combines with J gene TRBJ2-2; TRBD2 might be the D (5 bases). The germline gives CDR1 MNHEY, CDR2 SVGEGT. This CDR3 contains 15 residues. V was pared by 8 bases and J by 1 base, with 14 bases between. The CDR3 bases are TGTGCCAGCTACAAGAGCGGACGGAACACCGGGGAGCTGTTTTTT. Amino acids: CASYKSGRNTGELFF.

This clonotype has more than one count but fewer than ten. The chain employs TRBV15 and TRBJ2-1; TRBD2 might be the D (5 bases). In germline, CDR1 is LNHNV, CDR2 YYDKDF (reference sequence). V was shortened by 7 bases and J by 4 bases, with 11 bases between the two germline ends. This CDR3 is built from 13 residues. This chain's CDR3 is CATTGAGYNEQFF. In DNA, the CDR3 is TGTGCCACCACAGGCGCGGGTTACAATGAGCAGTTCTTC.

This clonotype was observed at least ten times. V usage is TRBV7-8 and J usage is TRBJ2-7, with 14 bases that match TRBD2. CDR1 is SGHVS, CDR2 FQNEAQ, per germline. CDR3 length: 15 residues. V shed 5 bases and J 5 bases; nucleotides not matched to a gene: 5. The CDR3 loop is CASSRGTSGSHEQYF. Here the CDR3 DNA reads TGTGCCAGCAGCCGCGGGACTAGCGGGAGCCACGAGCAGTACTTC.

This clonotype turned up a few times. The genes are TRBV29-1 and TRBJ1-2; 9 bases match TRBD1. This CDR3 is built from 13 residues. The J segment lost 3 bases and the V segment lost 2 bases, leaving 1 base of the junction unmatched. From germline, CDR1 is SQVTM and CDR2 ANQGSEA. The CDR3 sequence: CSVERQGDYGYTF. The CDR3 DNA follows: TGCAGCGTTGAAAGACAGGGGGACTATGGCTACACCTTC.

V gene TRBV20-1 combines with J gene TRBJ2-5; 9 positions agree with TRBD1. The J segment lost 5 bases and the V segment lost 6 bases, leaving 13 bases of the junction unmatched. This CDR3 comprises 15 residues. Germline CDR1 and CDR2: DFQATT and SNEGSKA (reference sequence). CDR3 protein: CSANQVDRGAETQYF. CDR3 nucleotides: TGCAGTGCCAATCAAGTAGACAGGGGGGCTGAGACCCAGTACTTC.

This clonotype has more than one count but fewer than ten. The CDR3 region has the DNA TGTGCCAGCAGCCGGACAGGGGATAGCAATCAGCCCCAGCATTTT. Translated: CASSRTGDSNQPQHF. The rearrangement joins TRBV6-1 to TRBJ1-5; 9 bases agree with TRBD1. Looked up from germline, CDR1 is MNHNS and CDR2 is SASEGT. The CDR3 extends over 15 amino acids. V lost 6 bases and J lost 0; bases outside the gene matches: 3.

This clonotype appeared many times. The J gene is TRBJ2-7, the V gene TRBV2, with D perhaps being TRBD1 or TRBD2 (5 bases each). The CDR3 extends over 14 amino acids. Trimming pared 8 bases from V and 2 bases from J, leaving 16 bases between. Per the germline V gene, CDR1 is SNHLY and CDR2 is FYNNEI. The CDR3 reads CASQLGTDTYEQYF. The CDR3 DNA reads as TGTGCCAGCCAGCTAGGGACGGATACCTACGAGCAGTACTTC.